Following are 29 T cell receptor beta chains from one sample sequenced in a study of CD8+CD57+ T cells in acquired aplastic anemia. The authors sequenced patients whose flow cytometry had shown CD8+CD57+ cell expansion. Profiling of TCR beta VDJ combinations and CDR3 sequences used genomic DNA as template. TCRdb used MiXCR to reprocess the reads, holding one entry per CDR3 protein. The table shows approximately 470,000 distinct CDR3 sequences, with over 25% occurring only once. The sample taken for sequencing was sorted CD4+, CD8+, or CD8+CD57+ T cells (not recorded which) from PBMCs. These receptors all come from a human donor with aplastic anemia.

V and J are TRBV25-1 and TRBJ2-7, with D unclear. Germline CDR1 is MGHDK and CDR2 is SYGVNS. CDR3 length: 11 amino acids. The CDR3 here is CARDRVDEQYF. CDR3 sequence (DNA): TGTGCTAGAGATCGTGTGGACGAGCAGTACTTC.

The gene calls are TRBV3-1 and TRBJ1-5; TRBD1 aligns across 7 bases. Losses at the gene ends were 7 bases for V and 6 bases for J; bases not matched to a gene: 3. CDR1 is LGHDT, CDR2 YNNKEL, per germline (reference sequence). The CDR3 has 12 residues. This CDR3 reads CASKQGSQPQHF. CDR3 sequence (DNA): TGTGCCAGCAAACAGGGGAGTCAGCCCCAGCATTTT.

The sample holds one count of this clonotype. The chain joins TRBV27 to TRBJ2-1; D perhaps matches TRBD1 (6 bases). This CDR3 has 12 residues. The germline V and J ends were trimmed by 8 bases and 12 bases, with 17 bases remaining between them. CDR1 and CDR2 from the germline V gene are MNHEY and SMNVEV (reference sequence). The CDR3 sequence: CASGGPDSTQFF. CDR3 sequence (DNA): TGTGCCAGCGGTGGCCCGGACAGTACGCAGTTCTTC.

This chain connects TRBV20-1 to TRBJ2-7; TRBD1 aligns across 8 bases. The germline gives CDR1 DFQATT, CDR2 SNEGSKA (reference sequence). This CDR3 has 15 residues. V shed 0 bases, J shed 0 bases, and the junction held 4 bases outside the gene matches. CDR3 residues: CSARDFTGGSYEQYF. The CDR3 DNA sequence: TGCAGTGCTAGAGATTTCACAGGGGGCTCCTACGAGCAGTACTTC.

The chain uses TRBV4-1 and TRBJ2-1; D tentatively fits TRBD1 or TRBD2 (5 bases each). CDR3 length equals 16 residues. V lost 2 bases to trimming and J lost 4 bases, with 15 bases between them. Looked up from germline, CDR1 is MGHRA and CDR2 is YSYEKL. The CDR3 bases are TGCGCCAGCAGCCAAACCGGGACCAAAATGTACAATGAGCAGTTCTTC. This gives the protein CASSQTGTKMYNEQFF.

This clonotype was seen many times. The V gene is TRBV12-3 or TRBV12-4, the J gene TRBJ1-2, with D hard to call. V shed 6 bases and J shed 5 bases, with 10 bases lying between them. The CDR3 length is 12 residues. The CDR3 DNA reads TGTGCCAGCAGAAAGGACGGTTATGGCTACACCTTC. Amino acids: CASRKDGYGYTF.

The sample holds many counts of this clonotype. The J gene is TRBJ1-3, the V gene TRBV25-1; D is ambiguous. There are 16 residues in the CDR3. The germline gives CDR1 MGHDK, CDR2 SYGVNS. V was clipped by 5 bases and J by 2 bases, with 16 bases between them. DNA of the CDR3: TGTGCCAGCAGTAACGATCCCGGGCAGGCTGGAAACACCATATATTTT. It yields the protein CASSNDPGQAGNTIYF.

Concerning this clonotype itself: This CDR3 fails to terminate in the conserved phenylalanine or tryptophan, so it likely reflects a read error. This sequence joins TRBV24-1 and TRBJ1-6; D possibly corresponds to TRBD1 (5 bases). The CDR3 length is 15 residues. In germline, CDR1 is KGHDR, CDR2 SFDVKD. Trimming removed 10 bases at V and 3 bases at J, with 15 bases between. The CDR3 region has the DNA TGTGCCACTAATGGGGACTATTACTATAATTCACCCCTCCACCTT. Its protein is CATNGDYYYNSPLHL.

The rearrangement links TRBV5-1 to TRBJ1-3; maybe TRBD1 (6 bases). V was clipped by 3 bases and J by 0 bases, with 13 bases between them. Per germline, CDR1 SGHRS and CDR2 YFSETQ. The CDR3 runs 16 residues. Written as DNA, the CDR3 is TGCGCCAGCAGCTACGGACAGAGCCTCTCTGGAAACACCATATATTTT. Its protein is CASSYGQSLSGNTIYF.

This clonotype was seen once. Relative to the germline gene, one junction end is altered; a read error may explain this. The CDR3, as DNA: TGCGGTGCGGAGCAGGGGAACACCGGGGAGCTGTTTTTT. Translating it yields CGAEQGNTGELFF. The chain carries TRBV20-1 and TRBJ2-2; tentatively, D is TRBD1 (5 bases). CDR3 length: 13 residues. Per the germline V gene, CDR1 is DFQATT and CDR2 is SNEGSKA (reference sequence).

The rearrangement joins TRBV7-9 to TRBJ2-7; TRBD2 agrees at 11 bases. The CDR3 runs to 18 residues. J gave up 6 bases and V 5 bases, and 18 bases lay outside the gene matches. Germline V gives CDR1 SEHNR, CDR2 FQNEAQ (reference sequence). The CDR3 spells CASSRAGPIAGGTGEQYF. Written as DNA, the CDR3 is TGTGCCAGCAGCAGAGCCGGGCCCATAGCGGGAGGGACGGGCGAGCAGTACTTC. Full variable domain (rest looked up from reference TRBV7-9 and TRBJ2-7): DTGVSQNPRHKITKRGQNVTFRCDPISEHNRLYWYRQTLGQGPEFLTYFQNEAQLEKSRLLSDRFSAERPKGSFSTLEIQRTEQGDSAMYLCASSRAGPIAGGTGEQYFGPGTRLTVT.

The sample holds many counts of this clonotype. This chain links TRBV2 with TRBJ1-1; 7 bases align to TRBD1. Germline V gene lookup returns CDR1 SNHLY and CDR2 FYNNEI. This CDR3 spans 14 amino acids. Unmatched junction bases numbered 12, after V lost 11 bases and J lost 3 bases. CDR3 loop: CASSNRGGDTEAFF. Written as DNA, the CDR3 is TGTGCCTCTTCAAACAGGGGAGGGGACACTGAAGCTTTCTTT.

With respect to this clonotype: A much larger clone sits a single nucleotide away, making a read error possible. The rearrangement joins TRBV20-1 to TRBJ2-7; the D call may be TRBD1 or TRBD2 (5 bases each). Trimming removed 5 bases from V and 5 bases from J, with 16 bases in between. Per the germline V gene, CDR1 is DFQATT and CDR2 is SNEGSKA (reference sequence). The CDR3 has 13 residues. CDR3 in amino acids: CSAPTEVGDEQYF. The CDR3 DNA reads as TGCAGTGCTCCGACCGAAGTGGGGGACGAGCAGTACTTC.

This clonotype was observed at least ten times. This chain connects TRBV7-9 to TRBJ2-7, with 8 bases fitting TRBD2. The V gene's germline CDR1 is SEHNR and CDR2 FQNEAQ (reference sequence). This CDR3 spans 19 amino acids. Trimming took 3 bases from V and 0 from J; bases not matched to a gene: 16. This CDR3 is CASSLAGSGVPGVSYEQYF. As DNA, the CDR3 is TGTGCCAGCAGCTTGGCGGGTAGCGGGGTGCCGGGGGTCTCCTACGAGCAGTACTTC.

A few counts support this clonotype. Germline is not matched at one junction end, which may reflect a read error. Here the CDR3 DNA reads TGTGCCAGTAGTTTCGGACTAGCCCCAGATGCGCAGTATTTT. Translation gives CASSFGLAPDAQYF. The chain links TRBV19 to TRBJ2-3; 8 bases fit TRBD2. The CDR3 length is 14 residues. Germline CDR1 and CDR2: LNHDA and SQIVND (reference sequence).

In the case of this clonotype: A much bigger clone sits one base away, suggesting this may be a read error. The chain joins TRBV20-1 to TRBJ2-7; TRBD1 matches at 11 bases. The CDR3 consists of 13 residues. Germline assignment: CDR1 DFQATT and CDR2 SNEGSKA (reference sequence). CDR3 sequence reads: CSARTGGTYGQYF. In DNA, the CDR3 is TGCAGTGCTCGGACAGGGGGCACCTACGGGCAGTACTTC.

The chain carries TRBV27 and TRBJ2-3, with 11 positions matching TRBD2. The junction had 10 bases not matched to a gene; V was cut back by 0 bases and J by 5 bases. CDR1 MNHEY and CDR2 SMNVEV come from the germline V gene (reference sequence). The CDR3 sequence is 18 residues long. The CDR3 bases are TGTGCCAGCAGTTTATCCTGGCTAGCGGGAGGAGGTGGAGATACGCAGTATTTT. Its protein product is CASSLSWLAGGGGDTQYF.

This clonotype was counted at least ten times. The J gene is TRBJ1-5, the V gene TRBV9; TRBD1 might be the D (6 bases). The germline V and J ends were trimmed by 0 bases and 6 bases, with 10 bases remaining between them. The CDR3 is made up of 14 amino acids. The germline V gene has CDR1 SGDLS and CDR2 YYNGEE. As DNA, the CDR3 is TGTGCCAGCAGCGTAGAACAGGGTGGTCAGCCCCAGCATTTT. It codes for CASSVEQGGQPQHF.

The chain is built from TRBV7-8 and TRBJ2-7; no firm D call. The germline V gene encodes CDR1 SGHVS and CDR2 FQNEAQ. The V end lost 5 bases, the J end lost 0 bases, and 11 bases lay between the germline ends. The CDR3 runs 14 residues. CDR3 protein: CASSHPPCSYEQYF. Here the CDR3 DNA reads TGTGCCAGCAGCCACCCTCCGTGCTCCTACGAGCAGTACTTC.

This clonotype came up a few times. This sequence joins TRBV10-3 and TRBJ1-2, with TRBD1 identical over 8 bases. The V and J ends lost 10 bases and 5 bases, in that order; junction bases with no gene match: 12. The CDR3 extends over 14 amino acids. CDR1 ENHRY and CDR2 SYGVKD come from the germline V gene. CDR3 loop: CASTVQQGGYGYTF. CDR3 coding DNA: TGTGCCAGCACAGTGCAACAGGGGGGGTATGGCTACACCTTC.

The sample holds many counts of this clonotype. The rearrangement joins TRBV19 to TRBJ2-2, with D perhaps matching TRBD1 (5 bases). The CDR3 has 15 amino acids. With 4 bases removed from V and 3 bases from J, the gap between germline ends came to 12 bases. Germline loops: CDR1 LNHDA, CDR2 SQIVND (reference sequence). For the CDR3, the DNA is TGTGCCAGTAGTAAACAGACAGAATACACCGGGGAGCTGTTTTTT. Amino acids: CASSKQTEYTGELFF. Together with reference TRBV19 and TRBJ2-2, the CDR3 gives the full variable domain: DGGITQSPKYLFRKEGQNVTLSCEQNLNHDAMYWYRQDPGQGLRLIYYSQIVNDFQKGDIAEGYSVSREKKESFPLTVTSAQKNPTAFYLCASSKQTEYTGELFFGEGSRLTVL.

This chain uses TRBV20-1 with TRBJ2-5; TRBD2 matches at 13 bases. The CDR3 covers 14 residues. Germline loops: CDR1 DFQATT, CDR2 SNEGSKA (reference sequence). The V segment lost 6 bases and the J segment 5 bases; nucleotides outside the gene matches: 6. The CDR3 sequence is CSAHGLAGDETQYF. CDR3 sequence (DNA): TGCAGTGCGCATGGACTAGCGGGAGATGAGACCCAGTACTTC.

V usage is TRBV9 and J usage is TRBJ2-1, with D tentatively TRBD2 (5 bases). V was clipped by 0 bases and J by 4 bases, with 11 bases between them. The CDR3 is made up of 15 amino acids. Germline V lookup: CDR1 SGDLS, CDR2 YYNGEE. The CDR3 loop reads CASSVEGSAYNEQFF. The CDR3 DNA sequence: TGTGCCAGCAGCGTAGAAGGTAGCGCTTACAATGAGCAGTTCTTC.

This clonotype has ten or more counts. The gene calls are TRBV24-1 and TRBJ2-1; D perhaps matches TRBD2 (6 bases). Germline-derived CDR1 and CDR2 are KGHDR and SFDVKD. V was clipped by 9 bases and J by 0 bases, with 11 bases between them. The CDR3 contains 14 residues. CDR3 amino acids: CATRSGDSYNEQFF. The CDR3, as DNA: TGTGCCACCCGTAGCGGCGACTCCTACAATGAGCAGTTCTTC.

The rearrangement links TRBV6-4 to TRBJ2-1; D might be TRBD1 (5 bases). The V and J ends lost 2 bases and 4 bases respectively, with 15 bases between them. Germline values: CDR1 MRHNA, CDR2 SNTAGT. The CDR3 covers 16 residues. Here the CDR3 reads CASSDGARVRYNEQFF. DNA of the CDR3: TGTGCCAGCAGTGACGGGGCCAGGGTTCGTTACAATGAGCAGTTCTTC.

The rearrangement uses TRBV7-8 and TRBJ1-4, with a possible D match to TRBD1 (6 bases). Germline CDR1 and CDR2: SGHVS and FQNEAQ. The CDR3 runs 16 residues. Trimming pared 5 bases from V and 0 bases from J, leaving 13 bases between. The CDR3 DNA is TGTGCCAGCAGCGCAGACAGGATTGCAACTAATGAAAAACTGTTTTTT. Residues: CASSADRIATNEKLFF.

As DNA, the CDR3 is TGCAGTGCTAGAGATCGAGGGACCACCGGGGAGCTGTTTTTT. This sequence encodes CSARDRGTTGELFF. This chain connects TRBV20-1 to TRBJ2-2; D may correspond to TRBD1 or TRBD2 (5 bases each). Trimming pared 0 bases from V and 4 bases from J, leaving 9 bases between. This CDR3 has 14 amino acids. CDR1 is DFQATT, CDR2 SNEGSKA, per germline (reference sequence).

This clonotype showed up many times. The chain recombines TRBV7-3 with TRBJ1-1; D ambiguous. Per germline, CDR1 SGHTA and CDR2 FQGTGA. The CDR3 is made up of 14 amino acids. The V and J ends lost 1 base and 6 bases respectively, with 12 bases between them. The CDR3: CASSLSPGVAEAFF. For the CDR3, the DNA is TGTGCCAGCAGCTTAAGTCCGGGTGTCGCTGAAGCTTTCTTT.

The sample holds many counts of this clonotype. V usage is TRBV2 and J usage is TRBJ1-1, with 7 bases matching TRBD1. Germline CDR1 reads SNHLY; CDR2 reads FYNNEI. The CDR3 contains 15 residues. J gave up 0 bases and V 7 bases, and 8 bases lay outside the gene matches. The CDR3 is CASTREGAMNTEAFF. In DNA form, the CDR3 reads TGTGCCAGCACAAGGGAGGGGGCGATGAACACTGAAGCTTTCTTT.